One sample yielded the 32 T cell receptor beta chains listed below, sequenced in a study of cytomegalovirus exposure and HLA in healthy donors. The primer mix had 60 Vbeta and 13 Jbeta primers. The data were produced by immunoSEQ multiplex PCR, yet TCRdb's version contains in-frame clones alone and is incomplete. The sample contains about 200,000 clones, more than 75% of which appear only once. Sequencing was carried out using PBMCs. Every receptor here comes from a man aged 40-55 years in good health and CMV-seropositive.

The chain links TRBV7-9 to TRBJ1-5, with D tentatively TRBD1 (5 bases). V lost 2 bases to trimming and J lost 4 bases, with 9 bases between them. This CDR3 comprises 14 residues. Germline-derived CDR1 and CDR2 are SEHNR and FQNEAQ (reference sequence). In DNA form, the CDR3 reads TGTGCCAGCAGCTTACCGGGGGTGAATCAGCCCCAGCATTTT. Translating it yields CASSLPGVNQPQHF.

The CDR3 region has the DNA TGTGCCAGCAGCCCCGGGACAGGGTTCTCACCCCTCCACTTT. Translating gives CASSPGTGFSPLHF. The chain is built from TRBV7-9 and TRBJ1-6; 9 positions agree with TRBD1. The CDR3 spans 14 residues. CDR1 is SEHNR and CDR2 is FQNEAQ in the germline V gene (reference sequence). Unmatched junction bases numbered 6, after V lost 5 bases and J lost 10 bases. Looking up the rest from reference TRBV7-9 and TRBJ1-6 gives the full variable domain: DTGVSQNPRHKITKRGQNVTFRCDPISEHNRLYWYRQTLGQGPEFLTYFQNEAQLEKSRLLSDRFSAERPKGSFSTLEIQRTEQGDSAMYLCASSPGTGFSPLHFGNGTRLTVT.

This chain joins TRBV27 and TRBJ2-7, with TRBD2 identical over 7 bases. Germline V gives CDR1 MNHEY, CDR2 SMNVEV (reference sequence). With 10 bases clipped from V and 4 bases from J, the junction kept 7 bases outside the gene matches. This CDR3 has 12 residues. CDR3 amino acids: CATWGEGYEQYF. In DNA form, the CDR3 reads TGTGCCACGTGGGGGGAGGGTTACGAGCAGTACTTC.

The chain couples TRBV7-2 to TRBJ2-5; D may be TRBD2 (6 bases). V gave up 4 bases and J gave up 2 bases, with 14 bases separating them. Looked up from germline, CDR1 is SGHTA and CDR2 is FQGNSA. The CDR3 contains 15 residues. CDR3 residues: CASSSNMGGQETQYF. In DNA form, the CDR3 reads TGTGCCAGCAGCTCTAACATGGGGGGACAAGAGACCCAGTACTTC.

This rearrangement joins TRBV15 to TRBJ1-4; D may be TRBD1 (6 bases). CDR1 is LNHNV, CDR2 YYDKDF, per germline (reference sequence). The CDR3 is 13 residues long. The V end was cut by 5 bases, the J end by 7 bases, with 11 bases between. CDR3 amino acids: CATSETGLEKLFF. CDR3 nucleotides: TGTGCCACCAGCGAGACAGGCCTTGAAAAACTGTTTTTT.

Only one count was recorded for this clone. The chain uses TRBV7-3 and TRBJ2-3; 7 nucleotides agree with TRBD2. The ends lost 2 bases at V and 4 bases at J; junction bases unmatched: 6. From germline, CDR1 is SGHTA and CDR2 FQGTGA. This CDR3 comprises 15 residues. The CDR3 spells CASSLWGGSADTQYF. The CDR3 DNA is TGTGCCAGCAGCTTATGGGGGGGGTCGGCAGATACGCAGTATTTT.

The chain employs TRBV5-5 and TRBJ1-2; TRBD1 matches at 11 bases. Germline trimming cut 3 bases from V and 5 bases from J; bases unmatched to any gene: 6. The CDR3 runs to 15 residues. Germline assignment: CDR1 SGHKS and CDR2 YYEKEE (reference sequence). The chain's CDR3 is CASSSQDRGLYGYTF. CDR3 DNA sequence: TGTGCCAGCAGCTCCCAGGACAGGGGGCTTTATGGCTACACCTTC.

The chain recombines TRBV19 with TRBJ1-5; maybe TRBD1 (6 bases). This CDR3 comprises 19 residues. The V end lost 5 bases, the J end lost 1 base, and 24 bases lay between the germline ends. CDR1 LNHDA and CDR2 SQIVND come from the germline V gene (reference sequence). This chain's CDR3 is CASSLRGGTRLNSNQPQHF. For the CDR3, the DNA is TGTGCCAGTAGTCTCCGGGGGGGGACACGGCTTAACAGCAATCAGCCCCAGCATTTT.

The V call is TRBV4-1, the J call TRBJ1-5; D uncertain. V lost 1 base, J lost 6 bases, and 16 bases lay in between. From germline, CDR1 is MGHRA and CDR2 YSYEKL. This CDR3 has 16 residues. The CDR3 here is CASSQVISGVGQPQHF. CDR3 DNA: TGCGCCAGCAGCCAAGTTATCTCAGGTGTTGGTCAGCCCCAGCATTTT.

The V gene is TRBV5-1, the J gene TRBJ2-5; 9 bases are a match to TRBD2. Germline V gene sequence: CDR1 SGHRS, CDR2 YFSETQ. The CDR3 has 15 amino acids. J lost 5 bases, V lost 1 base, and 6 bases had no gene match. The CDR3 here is CASSLRLAAGETQYF. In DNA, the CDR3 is TGCGCCAGCAGCTTGAGACTAGCGGCAGGCGAGACCCAGTACTTC. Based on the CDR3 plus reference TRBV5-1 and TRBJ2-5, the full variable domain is KAGVTQTPRYLIKTRGQQVTLSCSPISGHRSVSWYQQTPGQGLQFLFEYFSETQRNKGNFPGRFSGRQFSNSRSEMNVSTLELGDSALYLCASSLRLAAGETQYFGPGTRLLVL.

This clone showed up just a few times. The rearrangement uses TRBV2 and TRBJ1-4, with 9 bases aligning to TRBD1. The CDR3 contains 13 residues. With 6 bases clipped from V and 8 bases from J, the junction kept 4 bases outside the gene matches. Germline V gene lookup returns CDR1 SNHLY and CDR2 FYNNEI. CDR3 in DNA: TGTGCCAGCAGGCCGGGGACAGGGGAAAAACTGTTTTTT. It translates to CASRPGTGEKLFF.

For the CDR3, the DNA is TGCGCCAGCAGCTTGACCCAGGAAAGACACGAGCAGTACTTC. It translates to CASSLTQERHEQYF. The chain joins TRBV5-1 to TRBJ2-7; no reliable D call. The V end was cut by 1 base, the J end by 5 bases, with 13 bases between. In germline, CDR1 is SGHRS, CDR2 YFSETQ. There are 14 residues in the CDR3.

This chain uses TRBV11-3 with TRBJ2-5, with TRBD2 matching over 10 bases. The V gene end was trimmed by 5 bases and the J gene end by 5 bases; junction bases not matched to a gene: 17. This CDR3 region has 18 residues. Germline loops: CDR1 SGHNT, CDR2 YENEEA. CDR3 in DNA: TGTGCCAGCAGCCCCGGTGGCGGGACAGCAGCGGGAGGGGAGACCCAGTACTTC. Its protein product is CASSPGGGTAAGGETQYF. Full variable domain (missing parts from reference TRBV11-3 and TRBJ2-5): EAGVVQSPRYKIIEKKQPVAFWCNPISGHNTLYWYLQNLGQGPELLIRYENEEAVDDSQLPKDRFSAERLKGVDSTLKIQPAELGDSAVYLCASSPGGGTAAGGETQYFGPGTRLLVL.

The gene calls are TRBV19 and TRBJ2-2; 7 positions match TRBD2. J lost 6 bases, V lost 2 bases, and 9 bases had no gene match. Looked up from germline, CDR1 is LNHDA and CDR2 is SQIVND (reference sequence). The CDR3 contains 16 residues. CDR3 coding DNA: TGTGCCAGTAGTATACCTTGGGGAGGGGCCCCCGGGGAGCTGTTTTTT. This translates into CASSIPWGGAPGELFF.

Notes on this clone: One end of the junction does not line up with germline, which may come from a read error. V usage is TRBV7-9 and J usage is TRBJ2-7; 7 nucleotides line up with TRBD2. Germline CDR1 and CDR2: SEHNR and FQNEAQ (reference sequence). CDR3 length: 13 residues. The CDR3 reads CSSSLAGNYEQYF. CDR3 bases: TGTTCCAGCAGCTTAGCGGGCAACTACGAGCAGTACTTC.

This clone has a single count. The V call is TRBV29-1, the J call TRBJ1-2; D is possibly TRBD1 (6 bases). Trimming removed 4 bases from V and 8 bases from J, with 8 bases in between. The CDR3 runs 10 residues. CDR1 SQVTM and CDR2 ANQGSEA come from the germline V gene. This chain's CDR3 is CSVGGGGYTF. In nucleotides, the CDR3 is TGCAGCGTTGGGGGGGGCGGCTACACCTTC.

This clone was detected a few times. CDR3 protein: CASSPPARGNTEAFF. CDR3 nucleotide sequence: TGTGCCAGCTCACCACCAGCTAGGGGGAACACTGAAGCTTTCTTT. The chain links TRBV18 to TRBJ1-1, with D possibly matching TRBD1 (5 bases). The CDR3 spans 15 residues. The germline CDR1 and CDR2 sequences are KGHSH and LQKENI. Trimming removed 0 bases from V and 1 base from J, with 9 bases in between.

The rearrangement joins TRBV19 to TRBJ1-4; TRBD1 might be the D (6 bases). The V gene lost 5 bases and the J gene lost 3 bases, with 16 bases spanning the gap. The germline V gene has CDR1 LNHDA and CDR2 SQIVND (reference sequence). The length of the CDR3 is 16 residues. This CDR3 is CASSSRRGSPNEKLFF. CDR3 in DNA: TGTGCCAGTAGTTCCCGCAGGGGAAGCCCTAATGAAAAACTGTTTTTT.

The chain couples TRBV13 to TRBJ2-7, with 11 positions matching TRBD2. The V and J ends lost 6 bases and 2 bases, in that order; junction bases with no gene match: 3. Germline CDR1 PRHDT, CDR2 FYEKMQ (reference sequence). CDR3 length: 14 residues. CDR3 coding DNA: TGTGCCAGCAGGACTAGCGGGAAACCCTACGAGCAGTACTTC. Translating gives CASRTSGKPYEQYF.

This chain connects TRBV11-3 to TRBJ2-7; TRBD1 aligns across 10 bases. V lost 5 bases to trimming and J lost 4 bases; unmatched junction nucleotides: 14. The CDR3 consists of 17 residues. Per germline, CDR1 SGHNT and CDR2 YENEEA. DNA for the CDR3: TGTGCCAGCAGCCCCGATAGAACCGGGACAGGGGTATACGAGCAGTACTTC. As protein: CASSPDRTGTGVYEQYF.

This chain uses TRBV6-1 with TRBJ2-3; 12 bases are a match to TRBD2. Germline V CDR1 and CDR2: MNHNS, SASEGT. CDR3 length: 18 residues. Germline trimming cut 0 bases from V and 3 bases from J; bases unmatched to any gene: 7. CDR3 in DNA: TGTGCCAGCAGTGAAGCTCTAGCGGGGGGGCCAGGGACAGATACGCAGTATTTT. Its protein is CASSEALAGGPGTDTQYF.

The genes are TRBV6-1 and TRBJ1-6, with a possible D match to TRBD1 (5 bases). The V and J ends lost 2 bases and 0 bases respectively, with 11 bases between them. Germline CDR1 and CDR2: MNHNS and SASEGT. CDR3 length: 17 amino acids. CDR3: CASSERGRTSYNSPLHF. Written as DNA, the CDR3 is TGTGCCAGCAGTGAAAGGGGCAGGACCTCCTATAATTCACCCCTCCACTTT.

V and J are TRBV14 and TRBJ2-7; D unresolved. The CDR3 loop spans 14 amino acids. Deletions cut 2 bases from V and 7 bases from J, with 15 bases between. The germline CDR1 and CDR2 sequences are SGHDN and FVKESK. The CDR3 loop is CASSQFANFGEQYF. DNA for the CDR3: TGTGCCAGCAGCCAATTTGCGAATTTCGGGGAGCAGTACTTC.

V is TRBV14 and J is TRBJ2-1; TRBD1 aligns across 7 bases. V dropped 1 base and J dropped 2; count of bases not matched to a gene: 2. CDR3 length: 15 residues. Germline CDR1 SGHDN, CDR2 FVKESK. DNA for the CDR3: TGTGCCAGCAGCCAAGTGAGGGGGCCCTACAATGAGCAGTTCTTC. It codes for CASSQVRGPYNEQFF.

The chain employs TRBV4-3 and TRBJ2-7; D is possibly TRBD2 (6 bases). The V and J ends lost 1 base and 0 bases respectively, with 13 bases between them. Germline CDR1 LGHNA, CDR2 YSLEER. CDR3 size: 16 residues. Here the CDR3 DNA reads TGCGCCAGCAGCCAAGCCGGGACTGCACCCTCCTACGAGCAGTACTTC. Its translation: CASSQAGTAPSYEQYF.

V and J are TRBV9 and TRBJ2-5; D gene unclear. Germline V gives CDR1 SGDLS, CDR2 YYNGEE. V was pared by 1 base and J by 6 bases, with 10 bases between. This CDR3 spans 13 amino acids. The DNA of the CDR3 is TGTGCCAGCAGCGTAACCGGTGAAAAGACCCAGTACTTC. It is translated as CASSVTGEKTQYF.

The CDR3 DNA is TGCGCCAGCAGCTTGTTCGGGAACACTGAAGCTTTCTTT. Encoded protein: CASSLFGNTEAFF. This chain joins TRBV5-1 and TRBJ1-1; D unresolved. The CDR3 sequence is 13 residues long. V was shortened by 1 base and J by 1 base, with 5 bases between the two germline ends. Germline CDR1 is SGHRS and CDR2 is YFSETQ.

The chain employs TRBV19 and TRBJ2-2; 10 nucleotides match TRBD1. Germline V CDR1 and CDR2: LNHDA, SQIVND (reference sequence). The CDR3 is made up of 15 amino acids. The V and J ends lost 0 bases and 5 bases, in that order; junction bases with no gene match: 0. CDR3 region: CASSIEDRGTGELFF. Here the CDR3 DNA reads TGTGCCAGTAGTATAGAGGACAGGGGGACCGGGGAGCTGTTTTTT.

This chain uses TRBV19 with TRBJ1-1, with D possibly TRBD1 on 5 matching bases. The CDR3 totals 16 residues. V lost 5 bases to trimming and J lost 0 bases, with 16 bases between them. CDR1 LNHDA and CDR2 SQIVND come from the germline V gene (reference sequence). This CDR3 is CASSPFGGVMNTEAFF. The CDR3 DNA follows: TGTGCCAGTAGTCCATTTGGGGGGGTGATGAACACTGAAGCTTTCTTT.

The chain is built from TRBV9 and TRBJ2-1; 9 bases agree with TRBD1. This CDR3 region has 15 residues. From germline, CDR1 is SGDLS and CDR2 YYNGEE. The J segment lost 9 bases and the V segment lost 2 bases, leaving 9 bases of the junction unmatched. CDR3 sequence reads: CASSVTGGNEGEQFF. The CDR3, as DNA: TGTGCCAGCAGCGTGACAGGGGGTAATGAGGGTGAGCAGTTCTTC.

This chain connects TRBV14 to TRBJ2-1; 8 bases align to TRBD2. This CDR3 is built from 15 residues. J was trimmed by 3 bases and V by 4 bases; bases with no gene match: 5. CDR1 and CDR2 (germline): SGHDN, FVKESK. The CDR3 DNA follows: TGTGCCAGCAGCCGTAGCGGGACAAACTACAATGAGCAGTTCTTC. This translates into CASSRSGTNYNEQFF.

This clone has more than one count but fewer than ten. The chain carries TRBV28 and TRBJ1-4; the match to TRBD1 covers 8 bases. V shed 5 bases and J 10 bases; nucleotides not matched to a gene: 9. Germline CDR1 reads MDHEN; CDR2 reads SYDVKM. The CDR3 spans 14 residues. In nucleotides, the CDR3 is TGTGCCAGCAGTCTCGGACAGGGTTTGGGAAAACTGTTTTTT. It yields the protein CASSLGQGLGKLFF.